The 27 T cell receptor beta chains reported below all come from one sample, sequenced in a study of cytomegalovirus exposure and HLA in healthy donors. It was with 60 Vbeta and 13 Jbeta primers that the PCR ran. The repertoire was sequenced with immunoSEQ multiplex PCR; TCRdb's copy has only in-frame clones and lacks some. This sample has 130,000 to 150,000 clones, with under 90% found just once. Sequenced input: PBMCs. The receptors originated from a man in his forties or fifties in good health and CMV-seronegative.

This clone was observed once. CDR3: CASSLSMAGVNEQFF. In nucleotides, the CDR3 is TGTGCCAGCAGTTTATCCATGGCAGGGGTGAATGAGCAGTTCTTC. The V gene is TRBV27, the J gene TRBJ2-1; possible D gene TRBD1, 6 bases. CDR1 and CDR2 (germline): MNHEY, SMNVEV (reference sequence). Trimming shortened V by 0 bases and J by 7 bases, and 13 bases separated the two germline ends. The CDR3 totals 15 residues.

In its sample, this clone was seen once. CDR3: CASSIYPGQGAYGYTF. DNA of the CDR3: TGTGCCAGTAGTATATATCCCGGACAGGGGGCGTATGGCTACACCTTC. The chain is built from TRBV19 and TRBJ1-2; TRBD1 aligns across 11 bases. Germline V lookup: CDR1 LNHDA, CDR2 SQIVND (reference sequence). With 2 bases clipped from V and 5 bases from J, the junction kept 7 bases outside the gene matches. This CDR3 region has 16 residues.

This chain links TRBV2 with TRBJ1-4; maybe TRBD1 (5 bases). There are 14 residues in the CDR3. The ends were cut back, 8 bases at V and 2 bases at J, with 12 bases in the middle. Germline V gives CDR1 SNHLY, CDR2 FYNNEI. The CDR3 loop reads CASETGPTNEKLFF. Written as DNA, the CDR3 is TGTGCCAGCGAAACAGGACCCACTAATGAAAAACTGTTTTTT.

The chain couples TRBV10-1 to TRBJ1-1; perhaps TRBD1 as D (6 bases). Deletions cut 3 bases from V and 6 bases from J, with 11 bases between. Germline CDR1 and CDR2: WNHNN and SYGVQD (reference sequence). The CDR3 covers 13 residues. This CDR3 is CASSDRGVSEAFF. DNA of the CDR3: TGCGCCAGCAGTGACAGGGGAGTCTCTGAAGCTTTCTTT.

The DNA of the CDR3 is TGTGCCAGTACTCGAACTTTAGCCAGGGGCTACGAGCAGTACTTC. Translating it yields CASTRTLARGYEQYF. V gene TRBV19 combines with J gene TRBJ2-7, with D possibly being TRBD1 (6 bases). The V end lost 7 bases, the J end lost 3 bases, and 19 bases lay between the germline ends. Germline CDR1 is LNHDA and CDR2 is SQIVND (reference sequence). This CDR3 contains 15 residues.

The J gene is TRBJ1-5, the V gene TRBV28; 10 bases are a match to TRBD1. The CDR3 extends over 15 amino acids. The ends lost 6 bases at V and 6 bases at J; junction bases unmatched: 8. Germline CDR1 and CDR2: MDHEN and SYDVKM. CDR3 protein: CASRLGQGMVQPQHF. CDR3 nucleotide sequence: TGTGCCAGCAGGCTGGGACAGGGGATGGTTCAGCCCCAGCATTTT.

The chain couples TRBV19 to TRBJ2-3, with a tentative D call TRBD2 (6 bases). Trimming cost V 5 bases and J 4 bases, with 19 bases left between them. The germline V gene has CDR1 LNHDA and CDR2 SQIVND (reference sequence). The CDR3 spans 16 residues. This CDR3 is CASSDGAGSGADTQYF. The CDR3 DNA sequence: TGTGCCAGTAGTGACGGGGCGGGGTCAGGCGCAGATACGCAGTATTTT.

In this sample, this clone turned up once. This chain joins TRBV27 and TRBJ1-6; TRBD1 matches 7 bases. The CDR3 covers 15 residues. Germline values: CDR1 MNHEY, CDR2 SMNVEV (reference sequence). Trimming removed 5 bases from V and 9 bases from J; junction bases left unmatched: 10. CDR3 region: CASSRRTGFGSPLHF. In DNA form, the CDR3 reads TGTGCCAGCAGTCGTCGGACAGGCTTCGGTTCACCCCTCCACTTT.

The chain recombines TRBV2 with TRBJ2-3, with no clear D. Trimming shortened V by 2 bases and J by 7 bases, and 4 bases separated the two germline ends. The CDR3 is 11 residues long. Germline loops: CDR1 SNHLY, CDR2 FYNNEI. The CDR3 protein is CASSERYTQYF. The CDR3 coding sequence is TGTGCCAGCAGTGAACGGTATACGCAGTATTTT.

V is TRBV12-5 and J is TRBJ2-7, with D possibly matching TRBD1 (5 bases). The CDR3 loop spans 16 amino acids. The V end was cut by 6 bases, the J end by 6 bases, with 24 bases between. Germline V gene data show CDR1 as LGHNT and CDR2 as FRNRAP. The CDR3 nucleotides are TGTGCTAGTGGCTTTGGTCCAGGGCAGTGGATTCGCGAGCAGTACTTC. It specifies CASGFGPGQWIREQYF.

The J gene is TRBJ2-7, the V gene TRBV7-9, with 7 bases that match TRBD1. This CDR3 has 13 residues. The V and J ends lost 1 base and 3 bases, in that order; junction bases with no gene match: 0. In germline, CDR1 is SEHNR, CDR2 FQNEAQ (reference sequence). CDR3 residues: CASSLDRGYEQYF. The CDR3 nucleotides read TGTGCCAGCAGCTTAGACAGGGGCTACGAGCAGTACTTC.

This chain joins TRBV6-5 and TRBJ1-6, with TRBD1 identical over 7 bases. CDR3 length equals 15 residues. The trim removed 6 bases at V and 8 bases at J, leaving 10 bases unmatched. Looked up from germline, CDR1 is MNHEY and CDR2 is SVGAGI. Here the CDR3 reads CASRLGQMRDSPLHF. DNA of the CDR3: TGTGCCAGCAGACTGGGACAGATGAGGGATTCACCCCTCCACTTT.

The V call is TRBV2, the J call TRBJ2-5, with D possibly matching TRBD2 (6 bases). CDR1 is SNHLY and CDR2 is FYNNEI in the germline V gene. This CDR3 contains 12 residues. Trimming took off 7 bases at V and 11 bases at J, with 17 bases between the two ends. Written as DNA, the CDR3 is TGTGCCAGCACTGAGAGACGGAGGGAGCAGTACTTC. It translates to CASTERRREQYF. The full variable domain, in which reference TRBV2 and TRBJ2-5 provide the parts outside the CDR3, is EPEVTQTPSHQVTQMGQEVILRCVPISNHLYFYWYRQILGQKVEFLVSFYNNEISEKSEIFDDQFSVERPDGSNFTLKIRSTKLEDSAMYFCASTERRREQYFGPGTRLLVL.

Remarks on this clone: The same CDR3 is also encoded by other DNA sequences in this sample. This chain connects TRBV5-1 to TRBJ1-5; TRBD1 might be the D (6 bases). The CDR3 contains 14 residues. Germline V lookup: CDR1 SGHRS, CDR2 YFSETQ. V was pared by 2 bases and J by 2 bases, with 8 bases between. CDR3 bases: TGCGCCAGCAGCTTACAGGGAGGCAATCAGCCCCAGCATTTT. It specifies CASSLQGGNQPQHF.

The chain recombines TRBV27 with TRBJ2-1, with D possibly matching TRBD1 (6 bases). The germline V gene has CDR1 MNHEY and CDR2 SMNVEV (reference sequence). This CDR3 spans 14 amino acids. The V gene lost 6 bases and the J gene lost 6 bases, with 15 bases spanning the gap. CDR3 residues: CASSFGDRSNEQFF. The CDR3 DNA sequence: TGTGCCAGCAGCTTCGGAGACAGGTCCAATGAGCAGTTCTTC.

The chain carries TRBV6-6 and TRBJ1-4; 9 positions match TRBD1. This CDR3 comprises 16 residues. Germline CDR1 is MNHNY and CDR2 is SVGAGI (reference sequence). Trimming cost V 2 bases and J 8 bases; bases outside gene matches: 9. Written as DNA, the CDR3 is TGTGCCAGCAGTTACCCACCCGGGACAGGGAGAGAAAAACTGTTTTTT. This gives the protein CASSYPPGTGREKLFF.

This clone has only a few counts. The genes are TRBV15 and TRBJ2-1; 10 positions agree with TRBD2. Germline V gives CDR1 LNHNV, CDR2 YYDKDF (reference sequence). This CDR3 region has 16 residues. J gave up 5 bases and V 1 base, and 5 bases lay outside the gene matches. The CDR3 coding sequence is TGTGCCACCAGCAGAGCCGAACTAGCGGGGAACAATGAGCAGTTCTTC. Encoded protein: CATSRAELAGNNEQFF.

V usage is TRBV6-1 and J usage is TRBJ1-2; D is unresolved. This CDR3 is built from 13 residues. V shed 8 bases and J shed 2 bases, with 12 bases lying between them. CDR1 is MNHNS and CDR2 is SASEGT in the germline V gene. CDR3 sequence reads: CASPGSRNYGYTF. The CDR3 DNA follows: TGTGCCAGCCCCGGGTCGAGGAACTATGGCTACACCTTC.

In its sample, this clone ranks as medium-sized (0.01 to 0.1%). The same CDR3 arises from other DNA sequences in this sample as well. The CDR3 here is CASSDSSGGADTQYF. The DNA for the CDR3 is TGTGCCAGCAGTGACTCGAGCGGGGGGGCAGATACGCAGTATTTT. The chain uses TRBV6-4 and TRBJ2-3, with 10 positions matching TRBD2. The CDR3 sequence is 15 residues long. Unmatched junction bases numbered 1, after V lost 0 bases and J lost 4 bases. Germline V gene data show CDR1 as MRHNA and CDR2 as SNTAGT.

V and J are TRBV10-1 and TRBJ1-4; D unclear. CDR1 is WNHNN, CDR2 SYGVQD, per germline (reference sequence). CDR3 length: 13 amino acids. V was shortened by 4 bases and J by 5 bases, with 8 bases between the two germline ends. CDR3 sequence reads: CASSVQVNEKLFF. CDR3 nucleotide sequence: TGCGCCAGCAGTGTCCAGGTCAATGAAAAACTGTTTTTT.

In DNA form, the CDR3 reads TGTGCCAGCATGGTCACAGCGGGGCGTACCGGGGAGCTGTTTTTT. It yields the protein CASMVTAGRTGELFF. The chain employs TRBV6-5 and TRBJ2-2; 7 bases fit TRBD2. Looked up from germline, CDR1 is MNHEY and CDR2 is SVGAGI. Trimming at V came to 7 bases and at J to 5 bases, leaving 10 bases not matched to a gene. This CDR3 spans 15 amino acids.

The chain links TRBV10-1 to TRBJ2-1; TRBD2 aligns across 10 bases. The V gene end was trimmed by 3 bases and the J gene end by 4 bases; junction bases not matched to a gene: 3. The CDR3 length is 15 residues. Germline-derived CDR1 and CDR2 are WNHNN and SYGVQD (reference sequence). CDR3 loop: CASSDLAGGYNEQFF. The DNA for the CDR3 is TGCGCCAGCAGTGACTTAGCGGGGGGATACAATGAGCAGTTCTTC.

This clone was counted only a few times. V is TRBV6-6 and J is TRBJ1-1, with D unresolved. The CDR3 sequence is 11 residues long. CDR1 is MNHNY and CDR2 is SVGAGI in the germline V gene (reference sequence). V was clipped by 3 bases and J by 5 bases, with 4 bases between them. CDR3 nucleotide sequence: TGTGCCAGCAGTTATCGGACTGAAGCTTTCTTT. Translating it yields CASSYRTEAFF.

Sample share makes this clone medium-sized. The chain combines TRBV13 with TRBJ1-6; D is undetermined. The CDR3 covers 13 residues. The ends were cut back, 3 bases at V and 6 bases at J, with 6 bases in the middle. Germline CDR1 PRHDT, CDR2 FYEKMQ (reference sequence). CDR3 in amino acids: CASSFSGNSPLHF. CDR3 coding DNA: TGTGCCAGCAGCTTCTCGGGTAATTCACCCCTCCACTTT.

V is TRBV7-9 and J is TRBJ2-7; 9 bases map to TRBD1. This CDR3 has 14 residues. With V trimmed by 5 bases and J by 3 bases, 5 bases remained unmatched. In germline, CDR1 is SEHNR, CDR2 FQNEAQ (reference sequence). The CDR3 sequence is CASSTGQGYYEQYF. CDR3 coding DNA: TGTGCCAGCAGCACGGGACAGGGTTACTACGAGCAGTACTTC.

CDR3: CASSVGTSGVTGTDTQYF. CDR3 coding DNA: TGTGCCAGCAGCGTAGGGACTAGCGGGGTTACTGGAACAGATACGCAGTATTTT. The chain couples TRBV9 to TRBJ2-3; 12 bases are shared with TRBD2. The V gene end was trimmed by 0 bases and the J gene end by 3 bases; junction bases not matched to a gene: 8. This CDR3 comprises 18 residues. Germline CDR1 is SGDLS and CDR2 is YYNGEE.

In its sample, this clone was seen a few times. The chain employs TRBV2 and TRBJ1-4; unclear D gene. The V and J ends lost 11 bases and 4 bases respectively, with 17 bases between them. The germline gives CDR1 SNHLY, CDR2 FYNNEI. The CDR3 length is 14 residues. CDR3 residues: CACERPEFNEKLFF. The CDR3 DNA reads as TGTGCCTGCGAGCGTCCGGAATTTAATGAAAAACTGTTTTTT.